One sample yielded the 3 T cell receptor beta chains listed below, sequenced in a study of sequential checkpoint blockade in melanoma. Sequencing used immunoSEQ multiplex PCR; TCRdb keeps in-frame clones, though not all of them. The sample yields roughly 31,000 clones, 86% seen once. Noted treatment: randomized to nivolumab then ipilimumab (arm A) or the reverse (arm B). The material was CD8+ T cells sorted from blood (inferred from file names), obtained from a patient given nivolumab and ipilimumab in sequence. These receptors originate from a human donor with melanoma.

The chain links TRBV19 to TRBJ2-3; 10 nucleotides line up with TRBD2. This CDR3 comprises 17 residues. Trimming removed 1 base from V and 1 base from J; junction bases left unmatched: 5. Germline loops: CDR1 LNHDA, CDR2 SQIVND (reference sequence). The CDR3 region is CASSIVLLAGGTDTQYF. CDR3 coding DNA: TGTGCCAGTAGTATAGTCCTCCTAGCGGGGGGCACAGATACGCAGTATTTT.

This clone occurred a few times. The rearrangement links TRBV4-3 to TRBJ2-7; D is undetermined. Germline CDR1 is LGHNA and CDR2 is YSLEER. The CDR3 contains 14 residues. The V end lost 1 base, the J end lost 4 bases, and 11 bases lay between the germline ends. In DNA form, the CDR3 reads TGCGCCAGCAGCCAAGCGCCAGGAACGTACGAGCAGTACTTC. Translated: CASSQAPGTYEQYF.

The CDR3 protein is CASSARLAGVRNEQFF. The CDR3 coding sequence is TGTGCCAGTAGTGCCCGACTAGCGGGAGTCAGAAATGAGCAGTTCTTC. This sequence joins TRBV19 and TRBJ2-1; 12 bases are shared with TRBD2. J lost 7 bases, V lost 5 bases, and 9 bases had no gene match. The CDR3 runs 16 residues. In germline, CDR1 is LNHDA, CDR2 SQIVND (reference sequence).